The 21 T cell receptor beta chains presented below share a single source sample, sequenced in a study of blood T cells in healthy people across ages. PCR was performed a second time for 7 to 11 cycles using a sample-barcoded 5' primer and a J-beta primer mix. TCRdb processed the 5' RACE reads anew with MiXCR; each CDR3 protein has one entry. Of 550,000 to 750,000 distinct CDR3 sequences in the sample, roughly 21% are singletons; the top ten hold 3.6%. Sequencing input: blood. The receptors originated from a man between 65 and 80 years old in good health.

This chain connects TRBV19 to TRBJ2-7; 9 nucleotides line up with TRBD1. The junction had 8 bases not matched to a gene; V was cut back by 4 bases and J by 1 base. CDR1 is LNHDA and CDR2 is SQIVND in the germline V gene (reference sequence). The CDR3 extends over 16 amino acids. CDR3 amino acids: CASSTFTGTGSYEQYF. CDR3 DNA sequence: TGTGCCAGTAGTACCTTTACCGGGACAGGGTCCTACGAGCAGTACTTC.

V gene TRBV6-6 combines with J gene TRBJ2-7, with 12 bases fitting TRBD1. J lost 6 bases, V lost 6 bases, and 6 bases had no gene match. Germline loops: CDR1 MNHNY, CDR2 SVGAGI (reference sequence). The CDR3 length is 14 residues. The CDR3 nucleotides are TGTGCCAGCAGCACGGGACAGGGGGCCCGCGAGCAGTACTTC. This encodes CASSTGQGAREQYF.

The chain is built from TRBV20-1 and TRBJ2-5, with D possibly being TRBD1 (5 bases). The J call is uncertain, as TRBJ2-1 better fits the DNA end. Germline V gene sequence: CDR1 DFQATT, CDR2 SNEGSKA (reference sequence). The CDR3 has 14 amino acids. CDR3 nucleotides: TGCAGTGCTCCTCTAGGGGCGGCCTACAATGAGCAGTTCTTC. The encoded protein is CSAPLGAAYNEQFF.

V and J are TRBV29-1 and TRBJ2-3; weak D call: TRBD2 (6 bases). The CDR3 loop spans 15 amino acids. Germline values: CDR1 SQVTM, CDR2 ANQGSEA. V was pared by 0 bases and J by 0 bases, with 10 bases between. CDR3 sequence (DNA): TGCAGCGTTGAAGATCGGGAGCGAAGCACAGATACGCAGTATTTT. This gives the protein CSVEDRERSTDTQYF.

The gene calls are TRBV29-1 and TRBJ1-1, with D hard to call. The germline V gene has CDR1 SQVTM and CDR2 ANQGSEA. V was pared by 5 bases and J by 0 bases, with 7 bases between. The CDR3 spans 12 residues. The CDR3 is CSVLLLNTEAFF. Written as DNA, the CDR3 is TGCAGCGTTCTCCTCCTGAACACTGAAGCTTTCTTT.

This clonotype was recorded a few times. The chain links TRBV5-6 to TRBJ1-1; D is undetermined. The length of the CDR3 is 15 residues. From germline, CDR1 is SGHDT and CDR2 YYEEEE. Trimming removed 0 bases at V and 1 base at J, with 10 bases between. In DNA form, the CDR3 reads TGTGCCAGCAGCTTGGGGTGGAATCGGAACACTGAAGCTTTCTTT. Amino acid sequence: CASSLGWNRNTEAFF.

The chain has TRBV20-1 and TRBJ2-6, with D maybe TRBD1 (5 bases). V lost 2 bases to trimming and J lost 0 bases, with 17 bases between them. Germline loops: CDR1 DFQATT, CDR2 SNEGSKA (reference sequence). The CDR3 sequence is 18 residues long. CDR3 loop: CSARSVATVISGANVLTF. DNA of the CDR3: TGCAGTGCTAGAAGTGTGGCGACAGTGATCTCTGGGGCCAACGTCCTGACTTTC.

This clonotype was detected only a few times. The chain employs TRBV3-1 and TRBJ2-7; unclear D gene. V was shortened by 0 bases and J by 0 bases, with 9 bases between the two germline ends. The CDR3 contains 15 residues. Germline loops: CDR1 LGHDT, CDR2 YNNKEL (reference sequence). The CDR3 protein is CASSQENLSSYEQYF. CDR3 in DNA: TGTGCCAGCAGCCAAGAAAATTTGAGCTCCTACGAGCAGTACTTC.

CDR3 in DNA: TGTGCCATCAAACCGGGACTAGCGGGACACAATGAGCAGTTCTTC. The encoded protein is CAIKPGLAGHNEQFF. The genes are TRBV10-3 and TRBJ2-1, with 13 bases lining up with TRBD2. This CDR3 comprises 15 residues. V was pared by 7 bases and J by 5 bases, with 5 bases of the junction left unmatched. Germline V CDR1 and CDR2: ENHRY, SYGVKD.

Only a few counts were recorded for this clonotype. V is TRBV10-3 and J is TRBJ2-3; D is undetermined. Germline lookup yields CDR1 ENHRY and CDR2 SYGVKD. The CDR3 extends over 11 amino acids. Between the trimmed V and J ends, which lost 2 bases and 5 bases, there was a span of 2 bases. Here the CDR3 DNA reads TGTGCCATCAGTGAGAAAGATACGCAGTATTTT. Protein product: CAISEKDTQYF.

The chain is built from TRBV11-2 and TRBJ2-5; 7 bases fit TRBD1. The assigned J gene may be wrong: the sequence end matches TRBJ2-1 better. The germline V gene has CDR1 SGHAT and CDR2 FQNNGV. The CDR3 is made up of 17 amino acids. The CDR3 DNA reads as TGTGCCAGCAGCTTAGGAAATAGACAGGGTTCGTACAATGAGCAGTTCTTC. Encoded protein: CASSLGNRQGSYNEQFF.

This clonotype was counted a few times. The CDR3 loop reads CASREGAAGANVLTF. The CDR3 bases are TGTGCCAGCAGAGAGGGGGCGGCTGGGGCCAACGTCCTGACTTTC. J is TRBJ2-6 and V is TRBV6-1, with 7 bases aligning to TRBD1. The ends lost 6 bases at V and 2 bases at J; junction bases unmatched: 4. The CDR3 length is 15 residues. Germline V gives CDR1 MNHNS, CDR2 SASEGT.

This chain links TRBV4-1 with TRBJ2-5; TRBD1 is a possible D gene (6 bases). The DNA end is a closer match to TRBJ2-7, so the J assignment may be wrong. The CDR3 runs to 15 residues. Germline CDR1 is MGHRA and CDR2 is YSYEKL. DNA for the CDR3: TGCGCCAGCAGCGGCCGGGACACAATCTCCTACGAGCAGTACTTC. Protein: CASSGRDTISYEQYF.

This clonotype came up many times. The CDR3 loop is CSVSTGANSGANVLTF. The CDR3 region has the DNA TGCAGCGTGTCTACAGGGGCCAACTCTGGGGCCAACGTCCTGACTTTC. The V call is TRBV29-1, the J call TRBJ2-6; 7 bases map to TRBD1. Per the germline V gene, CDR1 is SQVTM and CDR2 is ANQGSEA. Trimming took 6 bases from V and 0 from J; bases not matched to a gene: 8. The CDR3 runs 16 residues.

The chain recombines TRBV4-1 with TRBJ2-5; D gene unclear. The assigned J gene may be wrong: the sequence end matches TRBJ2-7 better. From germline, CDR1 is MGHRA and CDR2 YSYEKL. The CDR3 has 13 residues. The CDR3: CASSLMLSYEQYF. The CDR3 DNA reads TGCGCCAGCAGCCTCATGCTGTCCTACGAGCAGTACTTC.

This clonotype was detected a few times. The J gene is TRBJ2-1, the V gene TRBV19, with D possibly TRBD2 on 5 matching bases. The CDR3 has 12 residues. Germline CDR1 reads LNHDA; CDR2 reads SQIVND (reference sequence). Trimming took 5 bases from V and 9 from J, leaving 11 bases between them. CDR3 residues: CASSEFGSEQFF. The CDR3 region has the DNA TGTGCCAGTAGTGAGTTTGGGAGTGAGCAGTTCTTC.

The CDR3 DNA reads TGTGCCAGTAGTATCGGGACAGGGCGGAATACGCAGTATTTT. Translation: CASSIGTGRNTQYF. The chain joins TRBV19 to TRBJ2-3; 9 nucleotides line up with TRBD1. Germline V gene sequence: CDR1 LNHDA, CDR2 SQIVND (reference sequence). This CDR3 is built from 14 residues. V shed 3 bases and J 7 bases; nucleotides not matched to a gene: 5.

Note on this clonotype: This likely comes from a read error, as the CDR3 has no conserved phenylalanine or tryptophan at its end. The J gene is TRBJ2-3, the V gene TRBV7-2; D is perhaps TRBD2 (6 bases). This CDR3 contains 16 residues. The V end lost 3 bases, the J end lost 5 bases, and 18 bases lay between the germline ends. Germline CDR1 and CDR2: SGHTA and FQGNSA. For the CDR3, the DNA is TGTGCCAGCAGCTTGAGTAGCGGAACTGGGAGAGATACGCAGTATTTG. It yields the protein CASSLSSGTGRDTQYL.

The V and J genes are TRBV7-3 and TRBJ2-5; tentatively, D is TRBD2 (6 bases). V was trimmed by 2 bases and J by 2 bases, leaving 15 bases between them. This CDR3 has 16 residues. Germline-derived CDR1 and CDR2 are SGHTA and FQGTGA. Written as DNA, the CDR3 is TGTGCCAGCAGCTTAGGATCCAGGAGCGGGCAAGAGACCCAGTACTTC. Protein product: CASSLGSRSGQETQYF. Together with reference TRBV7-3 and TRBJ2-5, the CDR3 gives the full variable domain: GAGVSQTPSNKVTEKGKYVELRCDPISGHTALYWYRQSLGQGPEFLIYFQGTGAADDSGLPNDRFFAVRPEGSVSTLKIQRTERGDSAVYLCASSLGSRSGQETQYFGPGTRLLVL.

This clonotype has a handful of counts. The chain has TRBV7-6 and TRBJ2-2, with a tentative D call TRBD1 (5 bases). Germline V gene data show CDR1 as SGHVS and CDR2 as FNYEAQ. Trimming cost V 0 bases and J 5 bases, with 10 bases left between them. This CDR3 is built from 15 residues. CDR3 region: CASSLAGHRTGELFF. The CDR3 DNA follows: TGTGCCAGCAGCTTAGCAGGACACAGGACCGGGGAGCTGTTTTTT. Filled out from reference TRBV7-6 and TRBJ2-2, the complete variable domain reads GAGVSQSPRYKVTKRGQDVALRCDPISGHVSLYWYRQALGQGPEFLTYFNYEAQQDKSGLPNDRFSAERPEGSISTLTIQRTEQRDSAMYRCASSLAGHRTGELFFGEGSRLTVL.

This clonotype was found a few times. CDR3: CASSAGQSGANVLTF. As DNA, the CDR3 is TGTGCCAGCAGCGCGGGACAGTCAGGGGCCAACGTCCTGACTTTC. The chain joins TRBV7-2 to TRBJ2-6, with D maybe TRBD1 (7 bases). Between the trimmed V and J ends, which lost 5 bases and 4 bases, there was a span of 12 bases. Germline CDR1 SGHTA, CDR2 FQGNSA. This CDR3 comprises 15 residues.